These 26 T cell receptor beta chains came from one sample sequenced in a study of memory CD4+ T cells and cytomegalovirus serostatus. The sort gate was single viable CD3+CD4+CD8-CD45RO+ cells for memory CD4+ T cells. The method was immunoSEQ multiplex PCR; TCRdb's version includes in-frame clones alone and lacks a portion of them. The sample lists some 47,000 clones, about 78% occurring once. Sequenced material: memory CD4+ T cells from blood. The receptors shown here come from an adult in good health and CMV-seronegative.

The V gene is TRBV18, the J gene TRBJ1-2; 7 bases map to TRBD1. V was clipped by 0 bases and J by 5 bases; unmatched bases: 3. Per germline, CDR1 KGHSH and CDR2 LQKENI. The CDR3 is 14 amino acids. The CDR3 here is CASSPPGGAYGYTF. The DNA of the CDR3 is TGTGCCAGCTCACCACCAGGGGGCGCATATGGCTACACCTTC. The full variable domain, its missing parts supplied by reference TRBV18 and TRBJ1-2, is NAGVMQNPRHLVRRRGQEARLRCSPMKGHSHVYWYRQLPEEGLKFMVYLQKENIIDESGMPKERFSAEFPKEGPSILRIQQVVRGDSAAYFCASSPPGGAYGYTFGSGTRLTVV.

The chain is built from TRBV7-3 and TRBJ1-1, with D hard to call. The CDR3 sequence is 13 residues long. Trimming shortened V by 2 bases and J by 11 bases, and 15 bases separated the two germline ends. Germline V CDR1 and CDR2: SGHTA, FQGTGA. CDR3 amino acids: CASSLFTGGAAFF. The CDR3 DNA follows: TGTGCCAGCAGCTTATTCACGGGAGGTGCGGCTTTCTTT. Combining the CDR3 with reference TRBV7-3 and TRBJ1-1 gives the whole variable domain GAGVSQTPSNKVTEKGKYVELRCDPISGHTALYWYRQSLGQGPEFLIYFQGTGAADDSGLPNDRFFAVRPEGSVSTLKIQRTERGDSAVYLCASSLFTGGAAFFGQGTRLTVV.

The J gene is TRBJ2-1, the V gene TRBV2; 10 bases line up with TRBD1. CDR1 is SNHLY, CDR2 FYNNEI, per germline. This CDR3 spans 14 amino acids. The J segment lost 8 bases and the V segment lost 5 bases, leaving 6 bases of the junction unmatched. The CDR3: CASSRDRGNYEQFF. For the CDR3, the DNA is TGTGCCAGCAGTAGGGACAGGGGCAACTATGAGCAGTTCTTC.

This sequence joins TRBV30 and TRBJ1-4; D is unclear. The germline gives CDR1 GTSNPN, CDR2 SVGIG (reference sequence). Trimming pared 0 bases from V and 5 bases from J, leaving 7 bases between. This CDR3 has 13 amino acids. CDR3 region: CAWSVTGNEKLFF. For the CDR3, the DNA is TGTGCCTGGAGTGTGACCGGGAATGAAAAACTGTTTTTT.

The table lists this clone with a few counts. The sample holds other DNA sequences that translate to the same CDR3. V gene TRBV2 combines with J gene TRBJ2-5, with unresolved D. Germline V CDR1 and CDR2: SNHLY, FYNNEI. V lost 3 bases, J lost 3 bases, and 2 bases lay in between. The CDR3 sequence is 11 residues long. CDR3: CASSEEETQYF. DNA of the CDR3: TGTGCCAGCAGTGAGGAAGAGACCCAGTACTTC.

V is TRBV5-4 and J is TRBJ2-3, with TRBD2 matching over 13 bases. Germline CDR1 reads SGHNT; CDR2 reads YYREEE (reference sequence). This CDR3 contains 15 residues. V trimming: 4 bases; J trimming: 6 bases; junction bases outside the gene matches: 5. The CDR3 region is CASSTSGGAGDTQYF. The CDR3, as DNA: TGTGCCAGCAGCACTAGCGGGGGGGCCGGGGATACGCAGTATTTT.

The CDR3 DNA follows: TGTGCCAGCAGTCCCGGGACAGCAGGAAACACCATATATTTT. It encodes CASSPGTAGNTIYF. V gene TRBV6-5 combines with J gene TRBJ1-3, with 7 bases matching TRBD1. The CDR3 runs 14 residues. Germline lookup yields CDR1 MNHEY and CDR2 SVGAGI. The ends lost 5 bases at V and 4 bases at J; junction bases unmatched: 5.

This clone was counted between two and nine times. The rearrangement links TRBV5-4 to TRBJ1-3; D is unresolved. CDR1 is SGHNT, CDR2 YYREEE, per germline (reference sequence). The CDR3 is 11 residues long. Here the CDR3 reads CGAVSGNTIYF. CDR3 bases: TGTGGGGCGGTCTCTGGAAACACCATATATTTT.

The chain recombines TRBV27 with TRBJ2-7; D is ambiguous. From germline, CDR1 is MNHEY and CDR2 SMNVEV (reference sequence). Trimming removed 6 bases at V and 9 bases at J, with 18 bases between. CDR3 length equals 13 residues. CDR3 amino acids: CASRITLDGRQYF. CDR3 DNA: TGTGCCAGCAGAATCACCTTAGACGGAAGGCAGTACTTC.

The CDR3 DNA is TGTGCCAGCAGTTCACCCCAGGGGGCTGGAAACACCATATATTTT. This translates into CASSSPQGAGNTIYF. The chain carries TRBV28 and TRBJ1-3; 7 bases line up with TRBD1. CDR3 length: 15 amino acids. Per the germline V gene, CDR1 is MDHEN and CDR2 is SYDVKM. The junction had 5 bases not matched to a gene; V was cut back by 4 bases and J by 2 bases.

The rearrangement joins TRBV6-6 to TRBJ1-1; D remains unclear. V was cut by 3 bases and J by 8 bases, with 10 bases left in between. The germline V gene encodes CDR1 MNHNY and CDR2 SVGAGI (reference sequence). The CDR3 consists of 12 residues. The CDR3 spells CASSYAGAEAFF. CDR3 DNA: TGTGCCAGCAGTTATGCAGGTGCCGAAGCTTTCTTT.

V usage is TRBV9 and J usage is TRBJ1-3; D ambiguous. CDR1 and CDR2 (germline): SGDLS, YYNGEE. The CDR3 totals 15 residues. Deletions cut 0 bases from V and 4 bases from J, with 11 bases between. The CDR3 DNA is TGTGCCAGCAGCGTAGACGGAGGACCGGGAAACACCATATATTTT. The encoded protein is CASSVDGGPGNTIYF.

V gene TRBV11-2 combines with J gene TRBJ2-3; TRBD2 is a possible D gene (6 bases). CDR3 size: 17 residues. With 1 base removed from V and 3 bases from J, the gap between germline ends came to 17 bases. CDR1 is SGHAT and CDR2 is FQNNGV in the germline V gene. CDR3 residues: CASSLVSGSSWTDTQYF. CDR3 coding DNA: TGTGCCAGCAGCTTAGTGAGCGGGTCTAGTTGGACAGATACGCAGTATTTT. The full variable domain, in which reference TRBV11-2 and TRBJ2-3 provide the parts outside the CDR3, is EAGVAQSPRYKIIEKRQSVAFWCNPISGHATLYWYQQILGQGPKLLIQFQNNGVVDDSQLPKDRFSAERLKGVDSTLKIQPAKLEDSAVYLCASSLVSGSSWTDTQYFGPGTRLTVL.

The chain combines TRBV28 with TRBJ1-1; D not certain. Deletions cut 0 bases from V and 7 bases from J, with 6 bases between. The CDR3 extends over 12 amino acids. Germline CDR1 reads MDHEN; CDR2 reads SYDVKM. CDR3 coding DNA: TGTGCCAGCAGTTTATGGACGGGTGAAGCTTTCTTT. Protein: CASSLWTGEAFF.

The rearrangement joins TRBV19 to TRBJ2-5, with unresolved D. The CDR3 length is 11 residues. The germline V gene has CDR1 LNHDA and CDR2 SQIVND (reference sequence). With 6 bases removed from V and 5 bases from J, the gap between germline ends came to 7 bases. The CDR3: CASRLGETQYF. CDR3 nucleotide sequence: TGTGCCAGTAGGCTTGGGGAGACCCAGTACTTC.

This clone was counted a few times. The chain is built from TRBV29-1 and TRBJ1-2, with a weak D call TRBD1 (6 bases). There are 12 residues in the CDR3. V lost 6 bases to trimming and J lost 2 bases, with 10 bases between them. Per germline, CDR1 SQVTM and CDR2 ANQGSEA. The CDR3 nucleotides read TGCAGCGTACGACAGGAGAACTATGGCTACACCTTC. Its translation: CSVRQENYGYTF.

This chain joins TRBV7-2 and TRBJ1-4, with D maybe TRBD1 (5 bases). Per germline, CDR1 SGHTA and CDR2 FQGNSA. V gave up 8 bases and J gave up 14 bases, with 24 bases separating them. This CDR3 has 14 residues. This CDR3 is CASGEGRETIRLFF. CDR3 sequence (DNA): TGTGCCAGCGGCGAGGGCAGGGAGACGATCAGGCTGTTTTTT. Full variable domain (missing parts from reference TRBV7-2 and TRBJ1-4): GAGVSQSPSNKVTEKGKDVELRCDPISGHTALYWYRQSLGQGLEFLIYFQGNSAPDKSGLPSDRFSAERTGGSVSTLTIQRTQQEDSAVYLCASGEGRETIRLFFGSGTQLSVL.

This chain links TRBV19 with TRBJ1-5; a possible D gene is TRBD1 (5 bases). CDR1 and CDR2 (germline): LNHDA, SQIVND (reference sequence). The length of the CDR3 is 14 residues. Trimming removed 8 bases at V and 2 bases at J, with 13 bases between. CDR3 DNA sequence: TGTGCCAGTGAACTAACAGGAGGCAATCAGCCCCAGCATTTT. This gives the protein CASELTGGNQPQHF.

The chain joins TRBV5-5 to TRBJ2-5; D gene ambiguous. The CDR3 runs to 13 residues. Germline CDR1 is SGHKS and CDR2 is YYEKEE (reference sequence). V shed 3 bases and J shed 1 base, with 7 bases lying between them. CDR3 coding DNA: TGTGCCAGCAGCTGGGGAACCCAAGAGACCCAGTACTTC. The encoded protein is CASSWGTQETQYF.

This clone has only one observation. The CDR3 here is CASRARDRGNEQFF. In nucleotides, the CDR3 is TGTGCCAGCAGGGCCCGGGACAGGGGAAATGAGCAGTTCTTC. The V call is TRBV5-5, the J call TRBJ2-1, with TRBD1 matching over 10 bases. This CDR3 contains 14 residues. After removal of 5 bases from V and 7 bases from J, the junction contained 6 bases not matched to a gene. In germline, CDR1 is SGHKS, CDR2 YYEKEE (reference sequence).

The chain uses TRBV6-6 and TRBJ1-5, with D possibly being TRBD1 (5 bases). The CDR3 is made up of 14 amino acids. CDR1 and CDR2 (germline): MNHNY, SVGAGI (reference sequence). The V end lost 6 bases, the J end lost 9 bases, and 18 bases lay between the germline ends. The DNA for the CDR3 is TGTGCCAGCAGACAGGAGGTTCTTAGTGTGCCCCAGCATTTT. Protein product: CASRQEVLSVPQHF.

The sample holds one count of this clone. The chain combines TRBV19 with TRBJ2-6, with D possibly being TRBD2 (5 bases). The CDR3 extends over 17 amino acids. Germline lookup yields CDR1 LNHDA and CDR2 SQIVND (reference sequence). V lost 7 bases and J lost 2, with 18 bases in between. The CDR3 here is CASTTGISMTGANVLTF. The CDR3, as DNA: TGTGCCAGTACCACGGGGATCTCCATGACTGGGGCCAACGTCCTGACTTTC.

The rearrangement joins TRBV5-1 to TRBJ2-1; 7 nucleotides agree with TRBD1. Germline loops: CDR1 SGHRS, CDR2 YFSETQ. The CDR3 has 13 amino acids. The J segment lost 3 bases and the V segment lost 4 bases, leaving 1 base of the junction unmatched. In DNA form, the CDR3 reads TGCGCCAGCAGCAGGGACAGCTACAATGAGCAGTTCTTC. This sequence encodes CASSRDSYNEQFF.

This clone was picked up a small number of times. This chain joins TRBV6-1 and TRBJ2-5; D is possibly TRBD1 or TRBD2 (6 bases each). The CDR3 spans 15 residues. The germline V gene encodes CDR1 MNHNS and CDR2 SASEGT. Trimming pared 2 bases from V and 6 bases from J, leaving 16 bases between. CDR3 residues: CASSEFYGGAKTQYF. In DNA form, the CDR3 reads TGTGCCAGCAGTGAATTTTACGGGGGCGCAAAGACCCAGTACTTC.

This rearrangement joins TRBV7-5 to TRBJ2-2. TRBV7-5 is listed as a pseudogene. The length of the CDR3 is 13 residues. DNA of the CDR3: TGTGCCAGAAGCCCTCTTGGGGCCGGGGAGCTGTTTTTT. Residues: CARSPLGAGELFF.

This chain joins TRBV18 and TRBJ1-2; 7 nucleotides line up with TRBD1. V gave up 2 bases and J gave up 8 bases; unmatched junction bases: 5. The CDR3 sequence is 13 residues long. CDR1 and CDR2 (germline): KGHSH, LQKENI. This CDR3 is CASSPETGSGYTF. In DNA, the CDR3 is TGTGCCAGCTCACCAGAGACAGGGAGCGGCTACACCTTC.